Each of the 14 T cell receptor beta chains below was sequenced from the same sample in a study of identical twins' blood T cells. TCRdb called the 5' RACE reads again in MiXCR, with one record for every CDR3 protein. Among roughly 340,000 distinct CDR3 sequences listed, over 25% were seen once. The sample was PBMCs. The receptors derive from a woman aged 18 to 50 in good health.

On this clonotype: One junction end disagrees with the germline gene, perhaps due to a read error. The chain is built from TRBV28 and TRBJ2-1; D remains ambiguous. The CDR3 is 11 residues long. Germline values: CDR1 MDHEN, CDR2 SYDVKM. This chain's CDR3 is CGVVAHNEQFF. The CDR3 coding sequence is TGCGGAGTGGTAGCCCACAATGAGCAGTTCTTC.

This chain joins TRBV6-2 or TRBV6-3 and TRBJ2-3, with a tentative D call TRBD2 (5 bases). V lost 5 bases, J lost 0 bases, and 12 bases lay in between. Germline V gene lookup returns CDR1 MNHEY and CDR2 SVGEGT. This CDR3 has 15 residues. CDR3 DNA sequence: TGTGCCAGCAGTCTCGTTGCGGGTAGCACAGATACGCAGTATTTT. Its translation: CASSLVAGSTDTQYF.

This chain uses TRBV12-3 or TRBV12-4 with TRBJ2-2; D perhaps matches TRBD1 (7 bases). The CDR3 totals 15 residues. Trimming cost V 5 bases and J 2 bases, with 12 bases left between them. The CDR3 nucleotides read TGTGCCAGCAGTACCAGGGGGACTAACACCGGGGAGCTGTTTTTT. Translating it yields CASSTRGTNTGELFF.

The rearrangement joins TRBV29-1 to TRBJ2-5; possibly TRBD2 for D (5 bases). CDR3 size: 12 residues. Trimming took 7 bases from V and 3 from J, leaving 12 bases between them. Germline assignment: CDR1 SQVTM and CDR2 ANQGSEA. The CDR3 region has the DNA TGCAGCGGATCTAGCACCAAAGAGACCCAGTACTTC. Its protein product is CSGSSTKETQYF.

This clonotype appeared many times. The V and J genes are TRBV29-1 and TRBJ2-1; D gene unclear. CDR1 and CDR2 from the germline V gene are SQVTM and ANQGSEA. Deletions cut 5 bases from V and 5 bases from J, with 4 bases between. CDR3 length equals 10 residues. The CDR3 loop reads CSVLDNEQFF. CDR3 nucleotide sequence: TGCAGCGTTCTAGACAATGAGCAGTTCTTC.

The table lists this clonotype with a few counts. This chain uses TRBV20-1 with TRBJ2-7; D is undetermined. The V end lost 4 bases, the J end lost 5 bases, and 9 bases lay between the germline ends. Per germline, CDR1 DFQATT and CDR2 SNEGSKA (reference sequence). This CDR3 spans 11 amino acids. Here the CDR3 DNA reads TGCAGTGCTATCCGAGAGGACGAGCAGTACTTC. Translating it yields CSAIREDEQYF.

DNA for the CDR3: TGCAGCGTTGAAGATCCAACAGGGCAGCATGGCTACACCTTC. As protein: CSVEDPTGQHGYTF. The chain couples TRBV29-1 to TRBJ1-2; tentatively, D is TRBD1 (6 bases). The CDR3 runs 14 residues. CDR1 and CDR2 from the germline V gene are SQVTM and ANQGSEA. V was trimmed by 0 bases and J by 6 bases, leaving 14 bases between them.

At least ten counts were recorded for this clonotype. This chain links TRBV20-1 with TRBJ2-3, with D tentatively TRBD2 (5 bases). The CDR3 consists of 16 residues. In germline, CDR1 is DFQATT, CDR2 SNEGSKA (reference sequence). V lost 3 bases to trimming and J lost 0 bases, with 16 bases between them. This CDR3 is CSARGRAWTSTDTQYF. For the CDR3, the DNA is TGCAGTGCTAGGGGTCGTGCATGGACTAGCACAGATACGCAGTATTTT.

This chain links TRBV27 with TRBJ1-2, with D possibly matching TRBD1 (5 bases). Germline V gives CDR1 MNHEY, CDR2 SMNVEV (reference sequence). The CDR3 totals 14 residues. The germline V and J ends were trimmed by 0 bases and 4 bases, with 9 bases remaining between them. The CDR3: CASSLSGGPYGYTF. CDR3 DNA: TGTGCCAGCAGTTTATCGGGGGGACCCTATGGCTACACCTTC.

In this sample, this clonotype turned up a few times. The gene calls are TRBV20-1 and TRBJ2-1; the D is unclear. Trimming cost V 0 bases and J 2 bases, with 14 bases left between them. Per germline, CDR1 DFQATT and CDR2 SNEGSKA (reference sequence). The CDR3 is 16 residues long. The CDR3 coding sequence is TGCAGTGCTAGAGATCCTGGGGTCAGGACCTACAATGAGCAGTTCTTC. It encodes CSARDPGVRTYNEQFF.

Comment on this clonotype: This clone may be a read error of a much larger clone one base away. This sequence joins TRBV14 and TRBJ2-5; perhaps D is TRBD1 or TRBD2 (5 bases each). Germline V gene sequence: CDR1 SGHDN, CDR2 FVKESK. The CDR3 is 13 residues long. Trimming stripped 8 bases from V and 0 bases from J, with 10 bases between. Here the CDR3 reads CASGLGHQETQYF. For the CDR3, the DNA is TGTGCCAGCGGCCTGGGACACCAAGAGACCCAGTACTTC.

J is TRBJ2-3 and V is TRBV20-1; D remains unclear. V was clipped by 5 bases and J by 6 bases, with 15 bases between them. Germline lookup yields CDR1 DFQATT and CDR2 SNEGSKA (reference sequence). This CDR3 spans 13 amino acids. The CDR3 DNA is TGCAGTGCTGAGTCCCCAGCCGTCGATACGCAGTATTTT. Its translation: CSAESPAVDTQYF.

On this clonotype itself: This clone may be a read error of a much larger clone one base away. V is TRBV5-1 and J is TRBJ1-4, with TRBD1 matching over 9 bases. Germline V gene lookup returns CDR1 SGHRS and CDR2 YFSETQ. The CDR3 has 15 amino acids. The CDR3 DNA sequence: TGCGCCAGCAGCCCGGACAGGGGAGGTAATGAAAAACTGTCTTTT. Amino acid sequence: CASSPDRGGNEKLSF.

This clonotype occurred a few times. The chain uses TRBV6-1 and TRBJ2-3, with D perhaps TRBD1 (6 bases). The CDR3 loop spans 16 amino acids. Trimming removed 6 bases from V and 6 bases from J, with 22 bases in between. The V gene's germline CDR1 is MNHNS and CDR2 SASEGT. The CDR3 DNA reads TGTGCCAGCAGCCTAACGGGACACGGATCCTCTGATACGCAGTATTTT. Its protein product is CASSLTGHGSSDTQYF.